This T cell receptor beta chain was profiled in a study of CD8 T cells in ankylosing spondylitis. MiXCR, applied by TCRdb to the 5' RACE reads, yields one record per CDR3 protein. This table has hundreds of thousands of distinct CDR3 sequences, 8.6% appearing once. This clonotype was detected ten times or more. Looked up from germline, CDR1 is SGHVS and CDR2 is FQNEAQ. V was pared by 4 bases and J by 6 bases, with 16 bases between. This CDR3 spans 14 amino acids. The J gene is TRBJ2-7, the V gene TRBV7-8; possible D gene TRBD2, 5 bases. What was sequenced was blood, either unsorted or a sorted T cell fraction (not recorded which). This TCR came from a male donor with ankylosing spondylitis or in good health (not recorded which). For the CDR3, the DNA is TGTGCCAGCAGCTCCGGGGATCATCCCTCCGAGCAGTACTTC. This sequence encodes CASSSGDHPSEQYF.